What follows are 30 T cell receptor beta chains derived from one specimen sequenced in a study of blood T cell repertoires in COVID-19. Produced via immunoSEQ multiplex PCR; TCRdb's table is partial and in-frame only. The sample includes some 250,000 clones, approximately 85% seen only once; the top ten take approximately 2%. Sequencing input: PBMCs or T cells enriched from blood (not recorded which). The receptor source for this set is a woman between 45 and 65 years old who had recovered from COVID-19.

This clone was observed a single time. The V call is TRBV13, the J call TRBJ2-1; TRBD2 matches at 8 bases. CDR3 length equals 15 residues. J lost 0 bases, V lost 5 bases, and 3 bases had no gene match. The germline gives CDR1 PRHDT, CDR2 FYEKMQ (reference sequence). The CDR3 region is CASSPGGSSYNEQFF. DNA of the CDR3: TGTGCCAGCAGCCCGGGGGGGAGCTCCTACAATGAGCAGTTCTTC.

The chain has TRBV3-1 (or the pseudogene TRBV3-2) and TRBJ2-3; TRBD2 matches at 14 bases. The ends lost 2 bases at V and 7 bases at J; junction bases unmatched: 5. The CDR3 sequence is 16 residues long. The germline V gene encodes CDR1 LGHDT and CDR2 YNNKEL (reference sequence). The CDR3 reads CASSQRWTSGRHTQYF. CDR3 bases: TGTGCCAGCAGCCAACGCTGGACTAGCGGGAGGCATACGCAGTATTTT.

V usage is TRBV6-5 and J usage is TRBJ2-5; D unclear. V was clipped by 8 bases and J by 7 bases, with 17 bases between them. Germline CDR1 reads MNHEY; CDR2 reads SVGAGI. The CDR3 contains 13 residues. The CDR3: CASGDWSWPTQYF. The CDR3 coding sequence is TGTGCCAGCGGCGACTGGAGTTGGCCGACCCAGTACTTC.

This sequence joins TRBV11-2 and TRBJ2-7; 11 nucleotides match TRBD1. Germline CDR1 and CDR2: SGHAT and FQNNGV. V was pared by 5 bases and J by 6 bases, with 9 bases of the junction left unmatched. The CDR3 has 15 amino acids. CDR3 amino acids: CASSHPGQGVSEQYF. For the CDR3, the DNA is TGTGCCAGCAGCCATCCGGGACAGGGGGTTTCCGAGCAGTACTTC.

V gene TRBV10-3 combines with J gene TRBJ1-3; D not resolved. Trimming took 0 bases from V and 2 from J, leaving 14 bases between them. There are 17 residues in the CDR3. Per germline, CDR1 ENHRY and CDR2 SYGVKD. The CDR3 nucleotides are TGTGCCATCAGTGAGTCGCCGGGAGCCTTTCCTGGAAACACCATATATTTT. Translation gives CAISESPGAFPGNTIYF.

The rearrangement joins TRBV28 to TRBJ1-2, with D possibly matching TRBD1 (6 bases). V was trimmed by 7 bases and J by 6 bases, leaving 18 bases between them. Germline CDR1 and CDR2: MDHEN and SYDVKM. The CDR3 spans 14 residues. As DNA, the CDR3 is TGTGCCAGCATCCGGGCCCTGGGGGCTAATGGCTACACCTTC. Amino acids: CASIRALGANGYTF.

The gene calls are TRBV27 and TRBJ1-3; D is uncertain. The CDR3 is made up of 17 amino acids. Trimming left V 6 bases short and J 2 bases short, with 20 bases between. The V gene's germline CDR1 is MNHEY and CDR2 SMNVEV (reference sequence). CDR3 protein: CASSRAGIPAPGNTIYF. Here the CDR3 DNA reads TGTGCCAGCAGCCGCGCGGGGATCCCAGCTCCTGGAAACACCATATATTTT.

The chain employs TRBV27 and TRBJ1-6, with 11 bases that match TRBD1. Per germline, CDR1 MNHEY and CDR2 SMNVEV (reference sequence). The CDR3 has 16 residues. The V gene end was trimmed by 5 bases and the J gene end by 7 bases; junction bases not matched to a gene: 7. The DNA of the CDR3 is TGTGCCAGCAGTCTAGGACAGGGGGCTTGGAATTCACCCCTCCACTTT. This codes for CASSLGQGAWNSPLHF.

The chain carries TRBV5-1 and TRBJ2-1, with a weak D call TRBD1 (6 bases). Trimming shortened V by 2 bases and J by 6 bases, and 15 bases separated the two germline ends. There are 15 residues in the CDR3. The germline V gene has CDR1 SGHRS and CDR2 YFSETQ. CDR3 in DNA: TGCGCCAGCAGCTTTGGCAGGGGCGTCGGCAATGAGCAGTTCTTC. It specifies CASSFGRGVGNEQFF.

On this clone: This sample includes further DNA sequences coding for the same CDR3. V and J are TRBV5-4 and TRBJ1-2; 7 bases fit TRBD1. Germline V gene data show CDR1 as SGHNT and CDR2 as YYREEE (reference sequence). The CDR3 runs to 14 residues. With V trimmed by 0 bases and J by 2 bases, 1 base remained unmatched. CDR3 DNA: TGTGCCAGCAGCTTGGGACAGGGAAACTATGGCTACACCTTC. It is translated as CASSLGQGNYGYTF.

Remarks on this clone: Sequence at one end of the junction differs from germline and may be a read error. This sequence joins TRBV6-5 and TRBJ2-2; the match to TRBD2 covers 10 bases. Germline assignment: CDR1 MNHEY and CDR2 SVGAGI. The length of the CDR3 is 15 residues. The CDR3, as DNA: TGTGCCTGCAGAGCGGGAGGGATGAACACCGGGGAGCTGTTTTTT. Translating gives CACRAGGMNTGELFF.

CDR3 bases: TGTGCCACCAGTGATTTGCGAGAGGAGACCCAGTACTTC. Amino acid sequence: CATSDLREETQYF. V usage is TRBV24-1 and J usage is TRBJ2-5; D gene unclear. Trimming took 0 bases from V and 5 from J, leaving 6 bases between them. CDR1 KGHDR and CDR2 SFDVKD come from the germline V gene. The CDR3 consists of 13 residues.

This chain joins TRBV11-2 and TRBJ1-4; unclear D gene. V was cut by 5 bases and J by 5 bases, with 18 bases left in between. This CDR3 spans 16 amino acids. Germline V gives CDR1 SGHAT, CDR2 FQNNGV. The CDR3 region is CASSPSGRGPNEKLFF. The CDR3 DNA sequence: TGTGCCAGCAGCCCCTCAGGACGGGGTCCCAATGAAAAACTGTTTTTT.

The chain carries TRBV10-3 and TRBJ1-5, with 9 bases matching TRBD1. V lost 6 bases, J lost 2 bases, and 5 bases stayed unmatched. Germline loops: CDR1 ENHRY, CDR2 SYGVKD. The CDR3 loop spans 15 amino acids. The CDR3 sequence is CAISQDRGGNQPQHF. As DNA, the CDR3 is TGTGCCATCAGCCAGGACAGGGGTGGCAATCAGCCCCAGCATTTT.

The chain is built from TRBV27 and TRBJ2-7; a possible D gene is TRBD1 (6 bases). The germline CDR1 and CDR2 sequences are MNHEY and SMNVEV (reference sequence). The CDR3 runs 12 residues. V shed 3 bases and J shed 6 bases, with 9 bases lying between them. The CDR3 sequence is CASSFPGVEQYF. CDR3 DNA: TGTGCCAGCAGTTTCCCAGGGGTCGAGCAGTACTTC.

This clone was recorded once. The genes are TRBV5-6 and TRBJ1-2; D may be TRBD1 (5 bases). Trimming took off 0 bases at V and 3 bases at J, with 9 bases between the two ends. This CDR3 comprises 14 residues. Germline V gene data show CDR1 as SGHDT and CDR2 as YYEEEE. The CDR3 reads CASSLGGADYGYTF. As DNA, the CDR3 is TGTGCCAGCAGCTTGGGCGGGGCGGACTATGGCTACACCTTC. Variable domain in full (rest from reference TRBV5-6 and TRBJ1-2): DAGVTQSPTHLIKTRGQQVTLRCSPKSGHDTVSWYQQALGQGPQFIFQYYEEEERQRGNFPDRFSGHQFPNYSSELNVNALLLGDSALYLCASSLGGADYGYTFGSGTRLTVV.

This chain links TRBV12-2 with TRBJ1-1; TRBD1, as called in the table, went unchecked against the DNA. TRBV12-2 corresponds to a pseudogene. The CDR3 runs to 12 residues. CDR3 sequence reads: CASRLRGSEAFF. As DNA, the CDR3 is TGTGCAAGTCGCTTAAGGGGATCAGAAGCTTTCTTT.

The gene calls are TRBV7-9 and TRBJ1-5, with D possibly being TRBD1 (5 bases). The CDR3 contains 15 residues. Germline V gives CDR1 SEHNR, CDR2 FQNEAQ (reference sequence). V was cut by 1 base and J by 6 bases, with 13 bases left in between. The CDR3 loop is CASSLGGEFRQPQHF. The CDR3 nucleotides read TGTGCCAGCAGCTTAGGGGGGGAGTTTCGTCAGCCCCAGCATTTT.

This sequence joins TRBV5-1 and TRBJ2-7, with 8 positions matching TRBD1. Germline CDR1 reads SGHRS; CDR2 reads YFSETQ. CDR3 size: 14 residues. Trimming at V came to 3 bases and at J to 2 bases, leaving 4 bases not matched to a gene. CDR3 in amino acids: CASSSTGAAYEQYF. CDR3 coding DNA: TGCGCCAGCAGCTCGACAGGGGCCGCCTACGAGCAGTACTTC.

This chain joins TRBV5-1 and TRBJ2-5; 10 bases are shared with TRBD2. J was trimmed by 6 bases and V by 4 bases; bases with no gene match: 9. CDR1 and CDR2 (germline): SGHRS, YFSETQ. The CDR3 covers 15 residues. DNA for the CDR3: TGCGCCAGCAGCCAGACTCCTAGCGGGAGTCAGACCCAGTACTTC. It codes for CASSQTPSGSQTQYF.

This clone was picked up one time. This chain joins TRBV7-9 and TRBJ2-7; TRBD1 aligns across 8 bases. The CDR3 is 13 residues long. The junction had 7 bases not matched to a gene; V was cut back by 8 bases and J by 4 bases. CDR1 is SEHNR and CDR2 is FQNEAQ in the germline V gene (reference sequence). The CDR3 sequence is CASGDRTFYEQYF. The CDR3 bases are TGTGCCAGCGGGGACAGGACATTTTACGAGCAGTACTTC.

This sequence joins TRBV3-1 (or the pseudogene TRBV3-2) and TRBJ2-3, with 10 bases fitting TRBD2. Germline V gene lookup returns CDR1 LGHDT and CDR2 YNNKEL (reference sequence). Trimming removed 4 bases from V and 5 bases from J; junction bases left unmatched: 9. This CDR3 has 16 amino acids. The CDR3 region is CASSRTSGPPEDTQYF. The CDR3 nucleotides are TGTGCCAGCAGCCGGACTAGCGGCCCGCCCGAAGATACGCAGTATTTT.

The rearrangement links TRBV5-4 to TRBJ2-5, with D unresolved. This CDR3 is built from 11 residues. V shed 4 bases and J shed 1 base, with 2 bases lying between them. CDR1 is SGHNT and CDR2 is YYREEE in the germline V gene (reference sequence). CDR3 DNA sequence: TGTGCCAGCAGCCTCCAAGAGACCCAGTACTTC. This codes for CASSLQETQYF.

The chain joins TRBV14 to TRBJ2-7; TRBD1 agrees at 12 bases. Unmatched junction bases numbered 3, after V lost 0 bases and J lost 6 bases. The germline gives CDR1 SGHDN, CDR2 FVKESK. The CDR3 contains 15 residues. The CDR3 reads CASSQDRDRGLEQYF. The CDR3 bases are TGTGCCAGCAGCCAAGACCGGGACAGGGGGCTCGAGCAGTACTTC.

The chain joins TRBV7-2 to TRBJ1-2; D is unresolved. The V gene's germline CDR1 is SGHTA and CDR2 FQGNSA. V was cut by 2 bases and J by 0 bases, with 10 bases left in between. CDR3 length: 15 residues. The CDR3 bases are TGTGCCAGCAGCTTAAGCACGAGGACTAACTATGGCTACACCTTC. This codes for CASSLSTRTNYGYTF.

This chain joins TRBV5-1 and TRBJ2-1, with TRBD2 identical over 10 bases. The CDR3 contains 16 residues. CDR1 SGHRS and CDR2 YFSETQ come from the germline V gene. V shed 0 bases and J 9 bases; nucleotides not matched to a gene: 9. CDR3 protein: CASSLVTAGGLGEQFF. The DNA of the CDR3 is TGCGCCAGCAGCTTGGTTACAGCGGGAGGGCTAGGTGAGCAGTTCTTC.

This clone was observed a handful of times. V is TRBV11-2 and J is TRBJ2-6; D not certain. Germline V gene data show CDR1 as SGHAT and CDR2 as FQNNGV. V gave up 4 bases and J gave up 0 bases, with 10 bases separating them. The CDR3 sequence is 16 residues long. This chain's CDR3 is CASSSDTSSGANVLTF. The CDR3 DNA reads TGTGCCAGCAGCTCAGATACTTCCTCTGGGGCCAACGTCCTGACTTTC.

This rearrangement joins TRBV6-5 to TRBJ2-7, with 8 bases fitting TRBD2. Looked up from germline, CDR1 is MNHEY and CDR2 is SVGAGI. With V trimmed by 6 bases and J by 2 bases, 9 bases remained unmatched. The CDR3 sequence is 15 residues long. CDR3 sequence (DNA): TGTGCCAGCAGATACGAAGGACTAGCCCCCTACGAGCAGTACTTC. This codes for CASRYEGLAPYEQYF.

This clone was recorded a few times. The chain uses TRBV28 and TRBJ1-6; D ambiguous. CDR3 length equals 17 residues. Trimming cost V 1 base and J 0 bases, with 10 bases left between them. Germline V gene sequence: CDR1 MDHEN, CDR2 SYDVKM. In DNA, the CDR3 is TGTGCCAGCAGTTTATCGCACAGTTACTCCTATAATTCACCCCTCCACTTT. As protein: CASSLSHSYSYNSPLHF.

This clone appeared a single time. The chain employs TRBV2 and TRBJ1-4; a possible D gene is TRBD1 (6 bases). The germline CDR1 and CDR2 sequences are SNHLY and FYNNEI. Trimming cost V 9 bases and J 0 bases, with 17 bases left between them. The length of the CDR3 is 16 residues. CDR3 sequence: CASGVGEGATNEKLFF. CDR3 nucleotides: TGTGCCAGTGGAGTGGGAGAGGGGGCAACTAATGAAAAACTGTTTTTT.